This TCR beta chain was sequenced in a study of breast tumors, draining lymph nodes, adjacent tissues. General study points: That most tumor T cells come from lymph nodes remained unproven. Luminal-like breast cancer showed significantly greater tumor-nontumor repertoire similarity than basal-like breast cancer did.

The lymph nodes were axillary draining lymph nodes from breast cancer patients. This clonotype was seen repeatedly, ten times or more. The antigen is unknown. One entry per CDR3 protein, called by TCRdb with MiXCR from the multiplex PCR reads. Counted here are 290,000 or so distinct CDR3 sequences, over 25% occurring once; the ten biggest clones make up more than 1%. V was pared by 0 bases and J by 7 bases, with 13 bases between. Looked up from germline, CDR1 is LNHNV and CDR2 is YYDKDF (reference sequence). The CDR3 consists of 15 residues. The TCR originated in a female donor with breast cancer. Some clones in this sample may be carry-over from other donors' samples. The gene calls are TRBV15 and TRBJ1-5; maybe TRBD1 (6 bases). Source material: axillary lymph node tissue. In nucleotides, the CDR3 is TGTGCCACCAGCAGAGATCCGGCCAGGGGACAGCCCCAGCATTTT. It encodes CATSRDPARGQPQHF.